This TCR beta chain derives from a study of a mutant IDH1 vaccine in newly diagnosed glioma. About the research overall: Earlier treatment was radiotherapy, temozolomide, or both, with most getting both. Visits designated V12 and V13 were conducted at weeks 35 and 47, respectively.

The time point here: week 35, safety follow-up. Mutant IDH1 20-mer peptide, at 300 ug, made up each vaccine dose, with topical imiquimod. Donor tumors were new WHO grade 3 or 4 IDH1-mutant, ATRX-lost astrocytomas. Profiled with immunoSEQ multiplex PCR; TCRdb holds only in-frame clones, not every one. The table records some 48,000 clones, 70% to 85% of them present only once. Points on this clone: Antigen specificity is unknown.

The input for sequencing was PBMCs, taken from a glioma patient whose treatment included an IDH1 peptide vaccine. The TCR was taken from a man aged 35 to 55 with glioma.

The DNA for the CDR3 is TGTGCCAGCAGTTACTCGTTTGAGGGAGAGGCGGCCCAGTACTTC. Translating it yields CASSYSFEGEAAQYF. The chain recombines TRBV6-5 with TRBJ2-5; D possibly corresponds to TRBD2 (5 bases). CDR1 and CDR2 (germline): MNHEY, SVGAGI. V lost 0 bases, J lost 9 bases, and 17 bases lay in between. This CDR3 is 15 amino acids long.